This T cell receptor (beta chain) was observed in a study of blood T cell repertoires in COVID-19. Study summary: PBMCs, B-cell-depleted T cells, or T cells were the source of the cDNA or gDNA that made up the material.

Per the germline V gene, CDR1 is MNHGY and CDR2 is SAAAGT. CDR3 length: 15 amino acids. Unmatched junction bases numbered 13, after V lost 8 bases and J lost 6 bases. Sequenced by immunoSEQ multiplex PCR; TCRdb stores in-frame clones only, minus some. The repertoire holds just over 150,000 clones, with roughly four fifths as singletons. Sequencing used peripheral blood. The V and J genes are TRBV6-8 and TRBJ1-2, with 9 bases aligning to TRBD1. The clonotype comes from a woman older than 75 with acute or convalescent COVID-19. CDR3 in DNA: TGTGCCAGCCCGACAACCTCGGGACAGGGCGATGGCTACACCTTC. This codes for CASPTTSGQGDGYTF.